The clone carrying this T cell receptor (beta chain) was detected only once. These data belong to a study of blood T cell repertoires in COVID-19. Background on the study: T cells, B-cell-depleted T cells, or PBMCs provided the cDNA or gDNA that served as material.

Trimming took 1 base from V and 6 from J; bases not matched to a gene: 5. The CDR3 covers 16 residues. Germline CDR1 LGHDT, CDR2 YNNKEL (reference sequence). Individuals aged about 18 to 95 years were recruited from 24 US areas. The study assigned cohorts using participant-reported clinical history. Original data processing: Amplification from reference gene primers served as the basis for estimated nucleated cell counts. This table comes from immunoSEQ multiplex PCR, and its TCRdb copy is limited to in-frame clones, with some not included. Clone size and the V and J calls come from that table; the DNA yielded D and trimming. Of about 480,000 clones listed, about 85% were seen once; the top ten hold just under 2%.

The V call is TRBV3-1 (or the pseudogene TRBV3-2), the J call TRBJ2-1; 11 nucleotides line up with TRBD2. This receptor was taken from a woman aged 18-29 years with acute COVID-19. Specimen: PBMCs or T cells enriched from blood (not recorded which). DNA for the CDR3: TGTGCCAGCAGCCAAGCGGGGACTAGCGGTTCCAATGAGCAGTTCTTC. It specifies CASSQAGTSGSNEQFF.